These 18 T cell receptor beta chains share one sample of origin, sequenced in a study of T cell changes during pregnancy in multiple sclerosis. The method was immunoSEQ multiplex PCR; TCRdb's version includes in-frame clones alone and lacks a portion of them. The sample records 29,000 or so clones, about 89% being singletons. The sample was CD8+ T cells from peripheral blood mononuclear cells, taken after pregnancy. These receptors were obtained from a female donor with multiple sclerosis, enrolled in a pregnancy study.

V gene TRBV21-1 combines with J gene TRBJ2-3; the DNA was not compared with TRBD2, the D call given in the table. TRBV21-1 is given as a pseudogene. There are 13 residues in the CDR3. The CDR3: CARTSGSTDTQYF. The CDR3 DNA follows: TGTGCCAGGACTAGCGGGAGCACAGATACGCAGTATTTT.

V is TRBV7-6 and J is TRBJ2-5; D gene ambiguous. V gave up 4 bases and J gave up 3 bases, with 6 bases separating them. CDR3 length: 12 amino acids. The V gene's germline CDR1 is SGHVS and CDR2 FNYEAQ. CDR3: CASSSVEETQYF. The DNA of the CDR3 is TGTGCCAGCAGCTCGGTAGAAGAGACCCAGTACTTC.

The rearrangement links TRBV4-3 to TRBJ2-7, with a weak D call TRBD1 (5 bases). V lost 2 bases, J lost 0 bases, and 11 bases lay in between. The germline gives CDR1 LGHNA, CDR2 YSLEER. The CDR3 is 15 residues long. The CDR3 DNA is TGCGCCAGCAGCCAAATGACAGCTAGCTCCTACGAGCAGTACTTC. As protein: CASSQMTASSYEQYF.

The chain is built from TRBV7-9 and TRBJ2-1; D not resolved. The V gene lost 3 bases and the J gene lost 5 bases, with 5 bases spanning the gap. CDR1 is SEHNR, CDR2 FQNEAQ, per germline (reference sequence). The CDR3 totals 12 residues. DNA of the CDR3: TGTGCCAGCAGCTTCCCGGACAATGAGCAGTTCTTC. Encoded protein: CASSFPDNEQFF.

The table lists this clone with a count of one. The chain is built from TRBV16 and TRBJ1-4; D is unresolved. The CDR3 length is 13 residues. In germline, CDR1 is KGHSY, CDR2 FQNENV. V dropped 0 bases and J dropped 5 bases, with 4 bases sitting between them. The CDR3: CASSQSSNEKLFF. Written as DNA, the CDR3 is TGTGCCAGCAGCCAATCCTCGAATGAAAAACTGTTTTTT. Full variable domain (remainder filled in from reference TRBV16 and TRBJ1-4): GEEVAQTPKHLVRGEGQKAKLYCAPIKGHSYVFWYQQVLKNEFKFLISFQNENVFDETGMPKERFSAKCLPNSPCSLEIQATKLEDSAVYFCASSQSSNEKLFFGSGTQLSVL.

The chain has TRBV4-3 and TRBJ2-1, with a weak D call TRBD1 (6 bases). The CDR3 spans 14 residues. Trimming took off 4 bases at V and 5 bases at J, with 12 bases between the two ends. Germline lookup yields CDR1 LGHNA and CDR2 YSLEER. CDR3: CASSPDRRDNEQFF. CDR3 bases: TGCGCCAGCAGCCCCGACAGGAGAGACAATGAGCAGTTCTTC.

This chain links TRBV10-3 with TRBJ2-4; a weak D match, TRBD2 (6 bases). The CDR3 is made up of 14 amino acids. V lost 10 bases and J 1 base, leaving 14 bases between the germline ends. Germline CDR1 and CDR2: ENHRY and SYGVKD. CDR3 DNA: TGTGCCAGCGGCGGGGTGGGTGCCAAAAACATTCAGTACTTC. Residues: CASGGVGAKNIQYF.

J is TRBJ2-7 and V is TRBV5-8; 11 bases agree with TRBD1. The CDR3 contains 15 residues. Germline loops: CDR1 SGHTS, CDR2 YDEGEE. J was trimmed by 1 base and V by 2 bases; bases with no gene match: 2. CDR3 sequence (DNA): TGTGCCAGCAGCTTTCGGGACAGGGGGTCCTACGAGCAGTACTTC. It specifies CASSFRDRGSYEQYF. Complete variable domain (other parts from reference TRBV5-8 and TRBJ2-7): EAGVTQSPTHLIKTRGQQATLRCSPISGHTSVYWYQQALGLGLQFLLWYDEGEERNRGNFPPRFSGRQFPNYSSELNVNALELEDSALYLCASSFRDRGSYEQYFGPGTRLTVT.

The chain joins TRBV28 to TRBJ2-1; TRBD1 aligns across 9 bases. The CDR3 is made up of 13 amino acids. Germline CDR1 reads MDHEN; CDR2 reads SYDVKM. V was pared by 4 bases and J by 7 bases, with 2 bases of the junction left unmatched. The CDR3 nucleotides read TGTGCCAGCAGTTCCGGACAGGGGAATGAGCAGTTCTTC. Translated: CASSSGQGNEQFF.

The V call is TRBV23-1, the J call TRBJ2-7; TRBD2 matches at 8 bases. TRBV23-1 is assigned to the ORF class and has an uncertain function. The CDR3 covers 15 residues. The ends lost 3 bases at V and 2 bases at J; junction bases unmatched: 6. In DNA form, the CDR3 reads TGCGCCAGCAGTCATAAAGCGGGAGCGGCCTACGAGCAGTACTTC. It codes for CASSHKAGAAYEQYF.

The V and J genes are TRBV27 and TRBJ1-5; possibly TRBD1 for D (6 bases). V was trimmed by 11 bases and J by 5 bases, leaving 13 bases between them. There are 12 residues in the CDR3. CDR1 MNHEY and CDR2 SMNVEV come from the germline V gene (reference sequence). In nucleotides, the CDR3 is TGTGCCTCTCGTCAGGGGCATCAGCCCCAGCATTTT. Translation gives CASRQGHQPQHF.

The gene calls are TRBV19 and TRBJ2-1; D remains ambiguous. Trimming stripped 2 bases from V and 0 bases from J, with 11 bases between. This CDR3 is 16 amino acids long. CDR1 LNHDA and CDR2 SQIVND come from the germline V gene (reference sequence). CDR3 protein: CASSISAVSSYNEQFF. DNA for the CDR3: TGTGCCAGTAGTATAAGCGCGGTGAGCTCCTACAATGAGCAGTTCTTC.

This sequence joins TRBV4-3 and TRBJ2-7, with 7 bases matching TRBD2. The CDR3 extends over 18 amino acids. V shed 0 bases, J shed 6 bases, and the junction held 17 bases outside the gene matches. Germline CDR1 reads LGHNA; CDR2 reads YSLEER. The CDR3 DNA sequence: TGCGCCAGCAGCCAAGACTCCTTGACTAGCCCCTTACCGGGCGAGCAGTACTTC. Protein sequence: CASSQDSLTSPLPGEQYF.

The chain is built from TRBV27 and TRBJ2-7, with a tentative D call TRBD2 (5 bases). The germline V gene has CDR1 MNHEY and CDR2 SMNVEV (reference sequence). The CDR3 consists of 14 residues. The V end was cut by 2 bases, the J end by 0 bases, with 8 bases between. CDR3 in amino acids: CASSLAGLSYEQYF. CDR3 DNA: TGTGCCAGCAGTTTAGCAGGACTCTCCTACGAGCAGTACTTC.

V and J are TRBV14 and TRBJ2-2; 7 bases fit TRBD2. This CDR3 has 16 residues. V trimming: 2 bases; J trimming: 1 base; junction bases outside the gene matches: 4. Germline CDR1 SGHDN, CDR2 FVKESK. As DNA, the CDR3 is TGTGCCAGCAGCCAAACTAGCGCAAGGAACACCGGGGAGCTGTTTTTT. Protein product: CASSQTSARNTGELFF.

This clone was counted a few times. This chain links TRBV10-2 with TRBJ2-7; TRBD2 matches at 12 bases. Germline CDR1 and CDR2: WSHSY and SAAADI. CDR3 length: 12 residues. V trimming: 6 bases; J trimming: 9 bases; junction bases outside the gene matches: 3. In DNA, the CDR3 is TGCGCCAGCAGGGGACTAGCGGGTACGCAGTACTTC. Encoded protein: CASRGLAGTQYF.

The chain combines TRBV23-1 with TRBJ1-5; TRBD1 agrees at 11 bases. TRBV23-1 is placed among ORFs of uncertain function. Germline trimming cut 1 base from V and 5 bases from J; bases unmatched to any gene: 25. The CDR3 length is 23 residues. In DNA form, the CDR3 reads TGCGCCAGCAGTCAATGTCTGGCAGGGGGTATTGTGGGGACAGGGGGTATCTATCAGCCCCAGCATTTT. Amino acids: CASSQCLAGGIVGTGGIYQPQHF.

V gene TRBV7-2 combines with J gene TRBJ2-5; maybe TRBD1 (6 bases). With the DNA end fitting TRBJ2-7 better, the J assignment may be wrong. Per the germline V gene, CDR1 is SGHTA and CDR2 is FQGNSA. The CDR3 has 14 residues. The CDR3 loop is CASSFNREFDEQYF. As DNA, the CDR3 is TGTGCCAGCAGCTTTAACAGGGAGTTCGACGAGCAGTACTTC.